A selection of T cell receptor beta chains follows, all from one sample in a study of shared clonotypes between healthy human individuals. Libraries were prepared by immunoSEQ multiplex PCR; TCRdb keeps only in-frame clonotypes and omits some of them. The sample records about 1.1 million clones, roughly 77% being singletons. Sequencing input: memory CD4+ T cells from PBMCs. The receptors were gathered from a man aged 18-30 years in good health. Some clones in this sample may be carry-over from other donors' samples. The CDR3 runs from the conserved cysteine through the conserved F or W. Each record gives: CDR3 protein, CDR3 DNA, D gene, clone size, J gene, V gene. A D gene is named only where the DNA matches it firmly. Clone size, where shown, is once, few, many, or a class for clones that have expanded.

CDR3aa: CASSFLEGSYGYTF; CDR3nt: TGTGCCAGCAGCTTTCTTGAGGGATCATACGGCTACACCTTC; d_gene: -; abundance: -; j_gene: TRBJ1-2; v_gene: TRBV11-2
CDR3aa: CASSQTEAGLAKNIQYF; CDR3nt: TGTGCCAGCTCCCAAACCGAGGCGGGGCTGGCCAAAAACATTCAGTACTTC; d_gene: -; abundance: -; j_gene: TRBJ2-4; v_gene: TRBV18
CDR3aa: CASSFSGNPGETQYF; CDR3nt: TGTGCCAGCAGTTTTAGCGGGAACCCGGGGGAGACCCAGTACTTC; d_gene: TRBD2; abundance: -; j_gene: TRBJ2-5; v_gene: TRBV27
CDR3aa: CASSQDGGSRVQNEKLFF; CDR3nt: TGTGCCAGCAGCCAAGATGGTGGAAGCCGAGTCCAAAATGAAAAACTGTTTTTT; d_gene: -; abundance: -; j_gene: TRBJ1-4; v_gene: TRBV4-2
CDR3aa: CASSLQGWDAKNIQYF; CDR3nt: TGTGCCAGCAGCTTACAGGGCTGGGATGCCAAAAACATTCAGTACTTC; d_gene: -; abundance: -; j_gene: TRBJ2-4; v_gene: TRBV5-6
CDR3aa: CAMRGSPGNGELFF; CDR3nt: TGTGCCATGCGAGGCAGCCCGGGAAACGGGGAGCTGTTTTTT; d_gene: -; abundance: -; j_gene: TRBJ2-2; v_gene: TRBV10-3
CDR3aa: CASSSQGSYTGELFF; CDR3nt: TGCGCCAGCAGCTCCCAGGGATCGTACACCGGGGAGCTGTTTTTT; d_gene: -; abundance: -; j_gene: TRBJ2-2; v_gene: TRBV5-1
CDR3aa: CASSMPGRYEQYF; CDR3nt: TGTGCCAGTAGTATGCCAGGGAGGTACGAGCAGTACTTC; d_gene: -; abundance: once; j_gene: TRBJ2-7; v_gene: TRBV19
CDR3aa: CASSSRREAFF; CDR3nt: TGTGCCAGCAGTTCCCGGAGGGAAGCTTTCTTT; d_gene: -; abundance: -; j_gene: TRBJ1-1; v_gene: TRBV28
CDR3aa: CASSLGVTGRGSYEQYF; CDR3nt: TGTGCCAGCAGCTTGGGCGTGACAGGCCGCGGCTCCTACGAGCAGTACTTC; d_gene: -; abundance: -; j_gene: TRBJ2-7; v_gene: TRBV5-5
CDR3aa: CASSGDSIQETQYF; CDR3nt: TGTGCCAGCAGCGGGGACTCAATCCAAGAGACCCAGTACTTC; d_gene: -; abundance: -; j_gene: TRBJ2-5; v_gene: TRBV2
CDR3aa: CGVGESSYEQYF; CDR3nt: TGTGGGGTTGGAGAAAGCTCCTACGAGCAGTACTTC; d_gene: -; abundance: -; j_gene: TRBJ2-7; v_gene: TRBV2
CDR3aa: CASSRGPLDYNEQFF; CDR3nt: TGTGCCAGCAGCAGGGGGCCCCTAGACTACAATGAGCAGTTCTTC; d_gene: TRBD1; abundance: -; j_gene: TRBJ2-1; v_gene: TRBV7-9
CDR3aa: CASSPGFYYGYTF; CDR3nt: TGTGCCAGCAGTCCAGGGTTTTACTATGGCTACACCTTC; d_gene: -; abundance: -; j_gene: TRBJ1-2; v_gene: TRBV28
CDR3aa: CASSLERVAFF; CDR3nt: TGTGCCAGCAGCTTGGAGAGGGTTGCTTTCTTT; d_gene: -; abundance: few; j_gene: TRBJ1-1; v_gene: TRBV5-6
CDR3aa: CASSSGTGVYGYTF; CDR3nt: TGCGCCAGCAGCTCGGGGACAGGGGTCTATGGCTACACCTTC; d_gene: TRBD1; abundance: -; j_gene: TRBJ1-2; v_gene: TRBV5-1